This T cell receptor (beta chain) is drawn from a study of vaccination effects on CD4 cells after COVID-19 (dated by TCRdb to between 2021 and 2024). For context, the study as a whole: In the ViraFEST assay, PBMC were stimulated with viral peptide pools, and TCR sequencing was then used to find antigen-specific CD4+ T cell clonotypes based on their expansion. The full study included fewer than eleven COVID-19 convalescent patients and a few SARS-CoV-2-naive healthy vaccine recipients. About 2 million PBMC per well were cultured in IMDM with about 5% human AB serum, around 9.1 IU/ml IL-2 and gentamicin, plus 10 ug/ml peptides. Cultures from other donors in the study were sequenced with the Oncomine TCR Beta short-read assay on an Illumina iSeq 100. Participants received two doses of either the BNT162b2 or the mRNA-1273 mRNA SARS-CoV-2 vaccine. Pre-vaccine samples were drawn from a couple of convalescent patients 16 days and one week before the first dose, at 142 and 148 days after COVID-19 diagnosis. SARS-CoV-2 spike-specific CD4+ TCR repertoires from before and after mRNA vaccination were compared in COVID-19 convalescent patients and in infection-naive vaccine recipients. Overall study outcomes, separate from this receptor: The study was limited by a small number of convalescent patients, and early post-infection timepoints were lacking. Both infection-induced and vaccine-induced clones contracted markedly at late post-vaccination timepoints, which is consistent with waning T cell responses. For convalescent patients, new clones induced by the vaccine made up most of the post-vaccine spike-reactive repertoire, and these new clones were largely distinct from the clones induced by infection.

Trimming removed 6 bases from V and 1 base from J, leaving 13 bases between the germline ends. The CDR3 sequence holds 16 residues, the cysteine and phenylalanine included. Only the CDR3 DNA is retained, 48 bases long and in frame from the first base. Taken from the germline V gene, the CDR1 and CDR2 loops are KGHSH and LQKENI. The library came from the immunoSEQ multiplex PCR assay. DNA from the cultured, isolated CD4+ T cells was subjected to TCR beta CDR3 sequencing. The paper's processing steps were these. Non-productive TCR sequences were discarded, and reads were trimmed to the CDR3 region, with only CDR3s of 7 or more amino acids retained. Antigen-specific clonotypes were identified with the MANAFEST web app by comparing expansion in peptide wells against reference cultures. To count as positive, a clone had to show expansion at FDR<0.05 compared with the reference and with all other wells, an odds ratio above 5, and a frequency above 0.1% in two replicate wells. A clonotype was defined as cross-reactive if the clonotype was significantly expanded both in SARS-CoV-2 spike wells and in at least one common cold coronavirus spike condition. CDR3 similarity was assessed by Levenshtein distance with the stringdist R package, and unrooted trees were built with ape in R 3.6.1. What TCRdb holds here is the immuneACCESS table cut down to in-frame rearrangements. Part of the clones is not present; checked against another copy, under half of the missing clones reflect an unresolved V gene, and the others are unexplained. The V and J calls and clone size come from that table; D and trimming were worked out from the DNA. The sample yields approximately 45,000 clones; around 74% were counted once. The ten largest clones represent roughly 9.4% of the sample.

After more than nine days of culture, CD4+ T cells were isolated with the EasySep CD4+ T cell isolation kit. PCR-confirmed SARS-CoV-2 infection had occurred in convalescent patients between March and December 2020, before the Alpha, Beta and Delta variants emerged in the United States. On days 3 and 7, half of the culture medium was replaced with fresh IL-2-containing medium. Unless noted otherwise, every peptide stimulation condition was grown in triplicate wells. Using Ficoll-Paque Plus gradient centrifugation, PBMC were separated from whole blood and then either used fresh or cryopreserved at -140C. Genomic DNA was extracted from cultured CD4+ T cells with the QIAamp micro DNA kit. As regards this clone: There is no known antigen for this receptor. The input lacks base qualities; no much larger clone sits a single base away.

Specimen: CD4+ T cells from PBMCs cultured without peptide, collected before COVID-19 vaccination. The chain links TRBV18 with TRBJ2-6, with the D gene uncertain. This TCR was sampled from a human donor who had a prior SARS-CoV-2 infection. Here the CDR3 is given as CASSHGAGSGANVLTF. The DNA reads TGTGCCAGCTCTCACGGTGCCGGGTCTGGGGCCAACGTCCTGACTTTC.